These 20 T cell receptor beta chains were all obtained from the same sample, sequenced in a study of cytomegalovirus exposure and HLA in healthy donors. PCR used 60 Vbeta primers and 13 Jbeta primers. Repertoires were generated with immunoSEQ multiplex PCR, while TCRdb's copy carries only in-frame clones and drops some. The sample carries 110,000 or so clones, 67% recorded once. Sequencing was carried out using PBMCs. Receptors were obtained from a man between 18 and 29 years old in good health and CMV-seropositive.

The genes are TRBV5-1 and TRBJ2-7; D might be TRBD1 (6 bases). The CDR3 runs 16 residues. Trimming removed 1 base at V and 4 bases at J, with 18 bases between. Germline CDR1 is SGHRS and CDR2 is YFSETQ. The CDR3 spells CASSLRPGDKIYEQYV. The CDR3 coding sequence is TGCGCCAGCAGCTTGCGACCCGGGGACAAAATTTACGAGCAGTACGTC.

The genes are TRBV5-6 and TRBJ2-7; tentative D call: TRBD1 (6 bases). CDR1 and CDR2 (germline): SGHDT, YYEEEE. Trimming cost V 1 base and J 3 bases, with 14 bases left between them. The CDR3 totals 15 residues. The CDR3 loop reads CASSLWTEPFYEQYV. Here the CDR3 DNA reads TGTGCCAGCAGCTTGTGGACAGAGCCCTTCTACGAGCAGTACGTC.

The genes are TRBV4-1 and TRBJ2-7, with D perhaps given as TRBD1 or TRBD2 (5 bases each). V was pared by 10 bases and J by 3 bases, with 28 bases between. Germline loops: CDR1 MGHRA, CDR2 YSYEKL. CDR3 size: 17 residues. As DNA, the CDR3 is TGCGCCATATACCGGGAACACTCCCCGGGACCGGACTACGAGCAGTACGTC. Its translation is CAIYREHSPGPDYEQYV.

The V and J genes are TRBV2 and TRBJ2-7; the D is unclear. The germline V gene encodes CDR1 SNHLY and CDR2 FYNNEI. With 8 bases removed from V and 3 bases from J, the gap between germline ends came to 5 bases. The CDR3 spans 10 residues. The CDR3 coding sequence is TGTGCCAGCTCCAACTACGAGCAGTACGTC. Translation: CASSNYEQYV.

The chain is built from TRBV29-1 and TRBJ2-1; possibly TRBD1 for D (6 bases). Looked up from germline, CDR1 is SQVTM and CDR2 is ANQGSEA. The CDR3 contains 14 residues. V was trimmed by 5 bases and J by 5 bases, leaving 16 bases between them. CDR3 protein: CSVYRTGSNNEQFF. In DNA form, the CDR3 reads TGCAGCGTTTATCGAACAGGGTCCAACAATGAGCAGTTCTTC.

This clone turned up a few times. The V call is TRBV2, the J call TRBJ2-2; TRBD1 matches at 10 bases. V lost 8 bases and J lost 8; bases outside the gene matches: 11. The CDR3 length is 15 residues. Germline values: CDR1 SNHLY, CDR2 FYNNEI. The CDR3 loop is CASSSRTGGAGELFF. As DNA, the CDR3 is TGTGCCAGCTCGAGTAGGACAGGGGGGGCTGGGGAGCTGTTTTTT. Using reference TRBV2 and TRBJ2-2 for the parts outside the CDR3, the full variable domain is EPEVTQTPSHQVTQMGQEVILRCVPISNHLYFYWYRQILGQKVEFLVSFYNNEISEKSEIFDDQFSVERPDGSNFTLKIRSTKLEDSAMYFCASSSRTGGAGELFFGEGSRLTVL.

This chain links TRBV2 with TRBJ1-5; 12 bases match TRBD1. The CDR3 runs to 15 residues. J gave up 7 bases and V 6 bases, and 7 bases lay outside the gene matches. Germline V CDR1 and CDR2: SNHLY, FYNNEI. The CDR3 here is CASRLGQGAIQPQHF. CDR3 bases: TGTGCCAGCAGGTTGGGACAGGGGGCTATACAGCCCCAGCATTTT.

This clone was found once. The chain recombines TRBV7-9 with TRBJ1-3, with a possible D match to TRBD1 (5 bases). Germline CDR1 SEHNR, CDR2 FQNEAQ (reference sequence). The CDR3 consists of 17 residues. V lost 5 bases, J lost 2 bases, and 19 bases lay in between. CDR3 sequence reads: CASSVLDSNWTGNTIYF. Written as DNA, the CDR3 is TGTGCCAGCAGCGTCCTTGACAGTAATTGGACTGGAAACACCATATATTTT.

V usage is TRBV6-5 and J usage is TRBJ2-5, with D maybe TRBD1 (6 bases). The CDR3 has 16 residues. The germline V gene has CDR1 MNHEY and CDR2 SVGAGI. The V gene lost 1 base and the J gene lost 4 bases, with 16 bases spanning the gap. This CDR3 is CASSYYVRGLGETQYF. The CDR3 DNA reads TGTGCCAGCAGTTACTATGTCAGGGGCTTAGGAGAGACCCAGTACTTC.

This rearrangement joins TRBV27 to TRBJ2-5, with 9 bases that match TRBD2. Germline CDR1 is MNHEY and CDR2 is SMNVEV (reference sequence). CDR3 length: 15 residues. V lost 3 bases and J lost 2; bases outside the gene matches: 4. CDR3 residues: CASSFLAGKQETQYF. For the CDR3, the DNA is TGTGCCAGCAGTTTCCTAGCGGGGAAACAAGAGACCCAGTACTTC.

This chain connects TRBV27 to TRBJ1-1; D is perhaps TRBD1 (6 bases). The CDR3 extends over 14 amino acids. V was cut by 8 bases and J by 9 bases, with 22 bases left in between. Germline V CDR1 and CDR2: MNHEY, SMNVEV (reference sequence). CDR3 residues: CASWLLQGPGQAFF. CDR3 DNA sequence: TGTGCCAGCTGGCTATTACAGGGCCCAGGGCAAGCTTTCTTT.

This chain links TRBV28 with TRBJ2-3; TRBD2 matches 9 bases. This CDR3 is built from 14 residues. Germline CDR1 is MDHEN and CDR2 is SYDVKM. V was clipped by 11 bases and J by 0 bases; unmatched bases: 6. The CDR3 protein is CAGSGGTSTDTQYF. The CDR3 bases are TGTGCCGGAAGCGGGGGGACTAGCACAGATACGCAGTATTTT.

This clone came up a few times. The chain is built from TRBV6-5 and TRBJ2-3, with no clear D. Trimming removed 0 bases from V and 4 bases from J, with 8 bases in between. The CDR3 has 14 residues. The germline gives CDR1 MNHEY, CDR2 SVGAGI. The CDR3 bases are TGTGCCAGCAGTTACTCGTTAGCCCCAGATACGCAGTATTTT. Its protein is CASSYSLAPDTQYF.

This clone was seen a handful of times. The chain carries TRBV5-6 and TRBJ1-3, with 8 bases aligning to TRBD1. CDR1 and CDR2 from the germline V gene are SGHDT and YYEEEE. This CDR3 comprises 15 residues. The V gene end was trimmed by 4 bases and the J gene end by 3 bases; junction bases not matched to a gene: 6. The CDR3 loop reads CASSKRQGLGNTIYF. The CDR3 nucleotides read TGTGCCAGCAGCAAAAGACAGGGGCTTGGAAACACCATATATTTT.

The table lists this clone with a few counts. The chain couples TRBV9 to TRBJ2-3; D might be TRBD2 (6 bases). V lost 3 bases to trimming and J lost 4 bases, with 15 bases between them. The CDR3 covers 15 residues. Per the germline V gene, CDR1 is SGDLS and CDR2 is YYNGEE. CDR3 sequence (DNA): TGTGCCAGCAGCGAAAGATTGGGACTCCCAGATACGCAGTATTTT. Translation: CASSERLGLPDTQYF.

J is TRBJ1-2 and V is TRBV15; tentative D call: TRBD1 (5 bases). The V and J ends lost 0 bases and 5 bases respectively, with 16 bases between them. This CDR3 has 16 residues. Germline values: CDR1 LNHNV, CDR2 YYDKDF (reference sequence). CDR3 DNA sequence: TGTGCCACCAGCAGAGATGGCCCAGGAGGGGAGTATGGCTACACCTTC. Its protein is CATSRDGPGGEYGYTF.

This chain links TRBV6-1 with TRBJ2-2, with TRBD1 matching 8 bases. V was clipped by 6 bases and J by 1 base; unmatched bases: 4. From germline, CDR1 is MNHNS and CDR2 SASEGT. This CDR3 contains 15 residues. CDR3 DNA: TGTGCCAGCAGAGACAGGGGCCTGAACACCGGGGAGCTGTTTTTT. It is translated as CASRDRGLNTGELFF.

The CDR3 loop reads CASSQTPGRTIYEQYF. DNA of the CDR3: TGTGCCAGCAGCCAGACCCCGGGACGGACTATCTACGAGCAGTACTTC. This rearrangement joins TRBV11-2 to TRBJ2-7; TRBD2 might be the D (6 bases). The CDR3 contains 16 residues. Deletions cut 5 bases from V and 3 bases from J, with 20 bases between. Germline loops: CDR1 SGHAT, CDR2 FQNNGV.

The rearrangement uses TRBV15 and TRBJ1-2, with 7 bases matching TRBD1. With 0 bases clipped from V and 4 bases from J, the junction kept 5 bases outside the gene matches. The germline gives CDR1 LNHNV, CDR2 YYDKDF (reference sequence). This CDR3 comprises 15 residues. For the CDR3, the DNA is TGTGCCACCAGCAGAGATTGGACAGGCTCCTATGGCTACACCTTC. Its translation is CATSRDWTGSYGYTF.

The chain couples TRBV5-1 to TRBJ1-4; D is perhaps TRBD1 (5 bases). Germline CDR1 is SGHRS and CDR2 is YFSETQ. The CDR3 totals 16 residues. V dropped 4 bases and J dropped 1 base, with 14 bases sitting between them. The CDR3, as DNA: TGCGCCAGCAGCCTAGGACCCGGGGGAACTAATGAAAAACTGTTTTTT. This gives the protein CASSLGPGGTNEKLFF.